The sequence of this T cell receptor (beta chain) was determined in a study of CD4 T cells in relation to SARS-CoV-2 and coronaviruses. About the study: ViraFEST: approximately 10-day antigen culture of PBMCs, then TCR beta CDR3 sequencing. Study findings and constraints: This crossreactivity analysis covered spike protein alone, no other viral proteins.

CD4+ T cells from unexposed donors were obtained before the COVID-19 pandemic (2011-2018). The cells were cultured for less than twelve days before CD4+ T cells were isolated. Cells permitting, SARS-CoV-2 S/N and four cold-coronavirus spikes were tested on unexposed-donor CD4+ T cells. Cultures received half-medium IL-2 refreshes on days 3 and 7. From germline, CDR1 is MNHNY and CDR2 SVGAGI (reference sequence). V gave up 0 bases and J gave up 1 base, with 6 bases separating them. The CDR3 loop spans 14 amino acids. The assay was immunoSEQ multiplex PCR, and TCRdb's table has in-frame clones only and misses some. The table includes 12,000 or so clones, 69% detected once. With regard to this clone: What it binds is unknown.

This TCR derives from a human donor in good health. The V call is TRBV6-6, the J call TRBJ2-5, with no clear D. Sequencing used CD4+ T cells from PBMCs, cultured in vitro. CDR3 region: CASSYSSGQETQYF. DNA for the CDR3: TGTGCCAGCAGTTACTCGTCAGGCCAAGAGACCCAGTACTTC.